This TCR delta chain was retrieved from a study of gamma-delta T cells after stem cell transplantation. TCRdb re-called the RT-PCR reads using CATT. This table holds 1,500 to 2,000 delta-chain clones, around 50% found once. The germline V gene has CDR1 GEAIGNYY and CDR2 EKD. Unmatched junction bases numbered 12, after V lost 3 bases and J lost 3 bases. The CDR3 runs to 18 residues. This TCR derives from a human donor. It is not recorded whose cells these are; they may come from a transplant donor. Sequenced material: gamma-delta T cells. V gene TRDV2 combines with J gene TRDJ1; 13 bases agree with TRDD3. This chain's CDR3 is CACDAVLGDTRVPDKLIF. The CDR3 DNA sequence: TGTGCCTGTGACGCCGTACTGGGGGATACGCGAGTTCCCGATAAACTCATCTTT.